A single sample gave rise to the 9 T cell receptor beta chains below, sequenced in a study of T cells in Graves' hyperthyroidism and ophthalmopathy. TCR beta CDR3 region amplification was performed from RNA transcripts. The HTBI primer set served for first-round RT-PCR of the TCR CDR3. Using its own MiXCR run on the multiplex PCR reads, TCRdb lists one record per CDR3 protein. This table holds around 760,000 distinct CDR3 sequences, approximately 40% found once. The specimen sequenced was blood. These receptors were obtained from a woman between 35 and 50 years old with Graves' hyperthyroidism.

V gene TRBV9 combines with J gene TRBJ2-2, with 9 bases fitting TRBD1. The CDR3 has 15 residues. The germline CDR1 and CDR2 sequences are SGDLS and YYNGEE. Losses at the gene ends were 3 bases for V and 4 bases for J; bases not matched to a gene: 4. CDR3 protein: CASSAGQGLTGELFF. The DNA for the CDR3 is TGTGCCAGCAGCGCGGGACAGGGTCTCACCGGGGAGCTGTTTTTT. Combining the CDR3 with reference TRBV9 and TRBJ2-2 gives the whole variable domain DSGVTQTPKHLITATGQRVTLRCSPRSGDLSVYWYQQSLDQGLQFLIQYYNGEERAKGNILERFSAQQFPDLHSELNLSSLELGDSALYFCASSAGQGLTGELFFGEGSRLTVL.

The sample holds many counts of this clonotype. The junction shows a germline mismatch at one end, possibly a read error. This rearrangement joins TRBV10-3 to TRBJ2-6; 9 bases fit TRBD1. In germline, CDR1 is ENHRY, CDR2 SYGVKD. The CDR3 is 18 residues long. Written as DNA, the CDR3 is TGTGCCAGCAGTGCCCCGGGACAGGGTTTCTCTGGGGCCAACGTCCTGACTTTC. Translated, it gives CASSAPGQGFSGANVLTF.

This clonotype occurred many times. For the CDR3, the DNA is TGTGCCAGCAGCTTAGGTCTGGCAGACGATGCCTACGAGCAGTACTTC. It is translated as CASSLGLADDAYEQYF. The chain combines TRBV7-9 with TRBJ2-7; no reliable D call. Between the trimmed V and J ends, which lost 1 base and 2 bases, there was a span of 15 bases. Germline loops: CDR1 SEHNR, CDR2 FQNEAQ (reference sequence). This CDR3 is 16 amino acids long.

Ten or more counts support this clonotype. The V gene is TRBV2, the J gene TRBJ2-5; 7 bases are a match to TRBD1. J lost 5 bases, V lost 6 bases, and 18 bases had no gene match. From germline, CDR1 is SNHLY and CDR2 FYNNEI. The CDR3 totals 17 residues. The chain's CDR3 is CASRADRLSSGRETQYF. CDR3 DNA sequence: TGTGCCAGCAGGGCGGACAGGCTAAGCTCAGGGCGGGAGACCCAGTACTTC.

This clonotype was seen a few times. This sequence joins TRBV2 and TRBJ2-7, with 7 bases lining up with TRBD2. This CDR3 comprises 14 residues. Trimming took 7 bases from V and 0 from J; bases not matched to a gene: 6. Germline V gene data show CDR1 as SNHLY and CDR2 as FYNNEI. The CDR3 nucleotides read TGTGCCAGCATGCGGGGGACGGGCTCCTACGAGCAGTACTTC. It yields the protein CASMRGTGSYEQYF.

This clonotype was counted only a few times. The CDR3 spells CSARDLYQREPGGYQETQYF. As DNA, the CDR3 is TGCAGTGCTAGAGATCTTTACCAGCGGGAGCCGGGAGGGTACCAAGAGACCCAGTACTTC. This chain links TRBV20-1 with TRBJ2-5; TRBD2 agrees at 8 bases. V dropped 0 bases and J dropped 0; count of bases not matched to a gene: 18. The germline V gene has CDR1 DFQATT and CDR2 SNEGSKA (reference sequence). This CDR3 is 20 amino acids long.

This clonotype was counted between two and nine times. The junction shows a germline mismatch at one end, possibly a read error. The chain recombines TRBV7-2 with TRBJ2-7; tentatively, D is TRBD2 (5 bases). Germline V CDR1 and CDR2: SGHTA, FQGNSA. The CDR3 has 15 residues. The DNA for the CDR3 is TGTGCCAGCAGCTTAGCCCGGGGTTTTTTTTACGGGCAGTACTTC. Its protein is CASSLARGFFYGQYF.

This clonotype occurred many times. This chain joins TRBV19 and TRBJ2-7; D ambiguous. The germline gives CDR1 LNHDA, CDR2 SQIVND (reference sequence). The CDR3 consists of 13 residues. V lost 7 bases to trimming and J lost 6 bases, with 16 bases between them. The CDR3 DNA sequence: TGTGCCAGTACAGCCGGCCAGAAGAGCGAGCAGTACTTC. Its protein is CASTAGQKSEQYF.

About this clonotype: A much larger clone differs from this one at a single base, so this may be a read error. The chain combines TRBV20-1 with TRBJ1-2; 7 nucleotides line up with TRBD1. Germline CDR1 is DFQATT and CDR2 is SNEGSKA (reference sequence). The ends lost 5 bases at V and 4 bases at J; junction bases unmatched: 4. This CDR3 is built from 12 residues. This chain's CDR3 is CSADRDSYGYTF. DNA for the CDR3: TGCAGTGCTGACCGGGACAGCTATGGCTACACCTTC.